These 9 T cell receptor beta chains were sequenced from one sample in a study of T cell responses to AZD1222 COVID-19 vaccine. Sequenced by immunoSEQ multiplex PCR; TCRdb stores in-frame clones only, minus some. Among about 140,000 clones, around 90% were seen once, and the ten largest hold 7.5% to 9.5%. Sequencing used peripheral blood, obtained 28 days after the second dose of the MenACWY control vaccine. These receptors were taken from an adult who received the MenACWY meningococcal vaccine as a control.

The chain is built from TRBV5-1 and TRBJ1-5; possibly TRBD1 for D (5 bases). This CDR3 has 14 residues. The germline V and J ends were trimmed by 0 bases and 5 bases, with 9 bases remaining between them. From germline, CDR1 is SGHRS and CDR2 YFSETQ. Here the CDR3 DNA reads TGCGCCAGCAGCTTGGAAGGGGTTGATCAGCCCCAGCATTTT. Translated, it gives CASSLEGVDQPQHF.

The chain joins TRBV5-3 to TRBJ1-2, with 8 bases fitting TRBD1. TRBV5-3 is marked as an open reading frame, function uncertain. CDR3 length: 13 amino acids. V was clipped by 5 bases and J by 8 bases; unmatched bases: 8. CDR3 nucleotides: TGTGCCAGAAGTTCCCAGGGGGCGTACGGCTACACCTTC. Its protein is CARSSQGAYGYTF.

Note on this clone: The sample holds other DNA sequences that translate to the same CDR3. V is TRBV11-3 and J is TRBJ1-1; D is unclear. Germline CDR1 reads SGHNT; CDR2 reads YENEEA. The CDR3 runs to 14 residues. Trimming left V 0 bases short and J 2 bases short, with 7 bases between. This CDR3 is CASSLDGGNTEAFF. The CDR3 nucleotides are TGTGCCAGCAGCTTAGACGGCGGTAACACTGAAGCTTTCTTT. Drawing the rest from reference TRBV11-3 and TRBJ1-1, the complete variable domain is EAGVVQSPRYKIIEKKQPVAFWCNPISGHNTLYWYLQNLGQGPELLIRYENEEAVDDSQLPKDRFSAERLKGVDSTLKIQPAELGDSAVYLCASSLDGGNTEAFFGQGTRLTVV.

This clone was observed a single time. This chain connects TRBV5-5 to TRBJ2-2; TRBD1 is a possible D gene (5 bases). Germline V gene lookup returns CDR1 SGHKS and CDR2 YYEKEE (reference sequence). The CDR3 length is 16 residues. Trimming stripped 2 bases from V and 4 bases from J, with 15 bases between. The CDR3 here is CASSFSSQGLTGELFF. The CDR3 DNA reads TGTGCCAGCAGCTTCTCCTCTCAGGGCCTCACCGGGGAGCTGTTTTTT. Based on the CDR3 plus reference TRBV5-5 and TRBJ2-2, the full variable domain is DAGVTQSPTHLIKTRGQQVTLRCSPISGHKSVSWYQQVLGQGPQFIFQYYEKEERGRGNFPDRFSARQFPNYSSELNVNALLLGDSALYLCASSFSSQGLTGELFFGEGSRLTVL.

This chain joins TRBV28 and TRBJ2-5; TRBD1 aligns across 11 bases. The germline V gene has CDR1 MDHEN and CDR2 SYDVKM. CDR3 size: 14 residues. Losses at the gene ends were 8 bases for V and 4 bases for J; bases not matched to a gene: 6. CDR3 loop: CASGTGGVGETQYF. The CDR3 DNA follows: TGTGCCAGCGGGACAGGGGGTGTCGGAGAGACCCAGTACTTC.

The V and J genes are TRBV24-1 and TRBJ2-6; perhaps D is TRBD1 or TRBD2 (5 bases each). The CDR3 covers 17 residues. Deletions cut 3 bases from V and 4 bases from J, with 15 bases between. The germline V gene encodes CDR1 KGHDR and CDR2 SFDVKD. The DNA of the CDR3 is TGTGCCACCAGTGATAACGGGGCGGGTGACGGGGCCAACGTCCTGACTTTC. Protein sequence: CATSDNGAGDGANVLTF.

A word on this clone: The junction does not match germline at one end; this may be a read error. The chain uses TRBV2 and TRBJ2-4; possible D gene TRBD2, 6 bases. Germline V gene sequence: CDR1 SNHLY, CDR2 FYNNEI. This CDR3 spans 14 amino acids. CDR3 loop: CASSEGRSKNIQYF. The CDR3 DNA reads as TGTGCCAGCAGCGAAGGGAGGTCCAAAAACATTCAGTACTTC.

This sequence joins TRBV5-8 and TRBJ2-7; TRBD1 agrees at 10 bases. V shed 7 bases, J shed 6 bases, and the junction held 7 bases outside the gene matches. The CDR3 has 13 residues. Germline V gene sequence: CDR1 SGHTS, CDR2 YDEGEE. The CDR3 sequence is CASGKRTGGEQYF. CDR3 DNA: TGTGCCAGCGGAAAAAGGACAGGGGGCGAGCAGTACTTC.

Details on this clone: Additional DNA sequences in this sample encode the identical CDR3. V and J are TRBV6-5 and TRBJ1-2; the D gene is possibly TRBD1 (5 bases). The CDR3 contains 13 residues. V was shortened by 0 bases and J by 5 bases, with 7 bases between the two germline ends. Germline CDR1 reads MNHEY; CDR2 reads SVGAGI. The chain's CDR3 is CASSYSGGYGYTF. The CDR3 DNA sequence: TGTGCCAGCAGTTACTCGGGGGGGTATGGCTACACCTTC.